This T cell receptor (beta chain) was identified in a study of blood T cell repertoires in COVID-19. Across the whole study: Samples of COVID-19 (acute and convalescent) were obtained from the United States, Italy and Spain. T cells, B-cell-depleted T cells, or PBMCs supplied cDNA or gDNA.

Germline CDR1 and CDR2: LNHDA and SQIVND (reference sequence). The V and J ends lost 1 base and 10 bases, in that order; junction bases with no gene match: 8. The CDR3 covers 17 residues. This table comes from immunoSEQ multiplex PCR, and its TCRdb copy is limited to in-frame clones, with some not included. Of about 88,000 clones in the sample, around nine tenths were seen once. This clonotype was sampled from a woman aged 80 or over with acute or convalescent COVID-19. V is TRBV19 and J is TRBJ1-6, with TRBD1 matching 12 bases. Sequencing was performed on peripheral blood. The CDR3 loop is CASSIGDRGLLGSPLHF. The DNA for the CDR3 is TGTGCCAGTAGTATAGGGGACAGGGGGCTTCTCGGGTCACCCCTCCACTTT.